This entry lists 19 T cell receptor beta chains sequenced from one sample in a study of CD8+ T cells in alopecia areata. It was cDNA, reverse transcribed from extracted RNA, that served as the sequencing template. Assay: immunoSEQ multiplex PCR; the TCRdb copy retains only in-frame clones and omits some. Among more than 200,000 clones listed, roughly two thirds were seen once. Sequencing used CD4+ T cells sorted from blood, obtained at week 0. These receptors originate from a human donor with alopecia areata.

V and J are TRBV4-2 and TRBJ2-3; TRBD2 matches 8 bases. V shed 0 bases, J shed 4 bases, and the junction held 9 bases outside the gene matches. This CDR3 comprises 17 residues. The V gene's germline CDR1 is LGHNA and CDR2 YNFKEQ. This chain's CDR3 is CASSQEVVGLVPDTQYF. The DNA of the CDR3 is TGTGCCAGCAGCCAAGAGGTGGTGGGACTAGTTCCAGATACGCAGTATTTT.

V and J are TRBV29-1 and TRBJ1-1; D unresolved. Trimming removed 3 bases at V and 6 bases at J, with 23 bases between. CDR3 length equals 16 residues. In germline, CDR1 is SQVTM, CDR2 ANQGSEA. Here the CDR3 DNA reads TGCAGCGTTGATCTTGTCTCCCTCGGGGATTTCGCTGAAGCTTTCTTT. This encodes CSVDLVSLGDFAEAFF.

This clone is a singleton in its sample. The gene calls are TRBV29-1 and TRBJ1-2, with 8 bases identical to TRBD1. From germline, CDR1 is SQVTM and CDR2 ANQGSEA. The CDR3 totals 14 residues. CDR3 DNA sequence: TGCATCTGTTTTGGGCAGGGGGCAGACTATGGCTACACCTTC. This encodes CICFGQGADYGYTF.

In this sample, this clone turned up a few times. The CDR3 is CSVEARLAGSHNEQFF. In DNA form, the CDR3 reads TGCAGCGTTGAAGCGAGACTAGCGGGGAGCCACAATGAGCAGTTCTTC. The chain couples TRBV29-1 to TRBJ2-1; 11 nucleotides align to TRBD2. The ends lost 1 base at V and 5 bases at J; junction bases unmatched: 7. The germline gives CDR1 SQVTM, CDR2 ANQGSEA. The CDR3 contains 16 residues.

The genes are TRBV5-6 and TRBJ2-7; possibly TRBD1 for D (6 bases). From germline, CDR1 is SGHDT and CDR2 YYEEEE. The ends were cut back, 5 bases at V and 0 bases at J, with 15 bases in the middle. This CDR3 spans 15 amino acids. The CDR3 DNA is TGTGCCAGCAGTCCGAGGGGGAAGTTCTCCTACGAGCAGTACTTC. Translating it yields CASSPRGKFSYEQYF.

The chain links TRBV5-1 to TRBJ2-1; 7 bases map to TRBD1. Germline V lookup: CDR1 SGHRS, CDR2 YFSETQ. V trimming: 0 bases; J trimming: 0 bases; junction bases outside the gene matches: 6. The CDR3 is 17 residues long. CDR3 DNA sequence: TGCGCCAGCAGCTTGGCGACAGGGCTCCCCTCCTACAATGAGCAGTTCTTC. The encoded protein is CASSLATGLPSYNEQFF.

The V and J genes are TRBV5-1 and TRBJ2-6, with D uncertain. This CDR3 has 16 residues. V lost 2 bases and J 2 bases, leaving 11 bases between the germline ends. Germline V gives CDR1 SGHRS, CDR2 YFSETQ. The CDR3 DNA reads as TGCGCCAGCAGCTTACTCCTGGGCGCTGGGGCCAACGTCCTGACTTTC. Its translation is CASSLLLGAGANVLTF.

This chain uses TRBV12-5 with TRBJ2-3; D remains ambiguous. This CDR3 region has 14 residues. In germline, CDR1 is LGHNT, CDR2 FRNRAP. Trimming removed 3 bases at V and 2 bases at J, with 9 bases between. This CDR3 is CASGLGRITDTQYF. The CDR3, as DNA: TGTGCTAGTGGTTTAGGTCGGATCACAGATACGCAGTATTTT.

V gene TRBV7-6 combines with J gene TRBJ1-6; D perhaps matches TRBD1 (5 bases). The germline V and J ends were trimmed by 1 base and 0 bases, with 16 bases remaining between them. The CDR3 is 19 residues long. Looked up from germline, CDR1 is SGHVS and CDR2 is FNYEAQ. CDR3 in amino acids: CASSLGWQGKSSYNSPLHF. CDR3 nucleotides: TGTGCCAGCAGCTTAGGATGGCAGGGAAAGAGCTCCTATAATTCACCCCTCCACTTT.

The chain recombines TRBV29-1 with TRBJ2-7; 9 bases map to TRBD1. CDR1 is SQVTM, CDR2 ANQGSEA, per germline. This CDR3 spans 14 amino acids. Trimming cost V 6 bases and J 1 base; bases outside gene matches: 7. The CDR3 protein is CSVGTGSQSYEQYF. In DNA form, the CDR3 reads TGCAGCGTCGGGACAGGGAGCCAGTCCTACGAGCAGTACTTC.

The CDR3 loop is CSVEDPPEAFF. Here the CDR3 DNA reads TGCAGCGTTGAAGATCCCCCTGAAGCTTTCTTT. This sequence joins TRBV29-1 and TRBJ1-1; D is uncertain. The germline V gene encodes CDR1 SQVTM and CDR2 ANQGSEA. The CDR3 extends over 11 amino acids. Trimming cost V 0 bases and J 6 bases, with 5 bases left between them.

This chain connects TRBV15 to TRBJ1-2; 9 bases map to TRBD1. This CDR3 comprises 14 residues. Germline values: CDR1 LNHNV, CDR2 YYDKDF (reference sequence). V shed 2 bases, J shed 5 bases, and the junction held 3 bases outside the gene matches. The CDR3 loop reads CATSRPDRGYGYTF. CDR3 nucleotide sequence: TGTGCCACCAGCAGACCGGACAGGGGATATGGCTACACCTTC. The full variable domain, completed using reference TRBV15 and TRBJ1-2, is DAMVIQNPRYQVTQFGKPVTLSCSQTLNHNVMYWYQQKSSQAPKLLFHYYDKDFNNEADTPDNFQSRRPNTSFCFLDIRSPGLGDTAMYLCATSRPDRGYGYTFGSGTRLTVV.

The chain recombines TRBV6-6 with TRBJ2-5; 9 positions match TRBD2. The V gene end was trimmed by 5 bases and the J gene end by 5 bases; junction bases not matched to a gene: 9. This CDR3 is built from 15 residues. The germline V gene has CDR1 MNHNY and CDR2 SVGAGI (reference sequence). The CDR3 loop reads CASSTERGARETQYF. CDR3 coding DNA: TGTGCCAGCAGTACTGAGCGGGGGGCCAGGGAGACCCAGTACTTC.

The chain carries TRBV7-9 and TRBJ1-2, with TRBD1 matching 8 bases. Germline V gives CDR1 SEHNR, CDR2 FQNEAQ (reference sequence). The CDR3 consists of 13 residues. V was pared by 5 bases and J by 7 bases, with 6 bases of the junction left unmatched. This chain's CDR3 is CASSHAGGVGYTF. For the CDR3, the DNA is TGTGCCAGCAGCCATGCAGGGGGCGTTGGCTACACCTTC.

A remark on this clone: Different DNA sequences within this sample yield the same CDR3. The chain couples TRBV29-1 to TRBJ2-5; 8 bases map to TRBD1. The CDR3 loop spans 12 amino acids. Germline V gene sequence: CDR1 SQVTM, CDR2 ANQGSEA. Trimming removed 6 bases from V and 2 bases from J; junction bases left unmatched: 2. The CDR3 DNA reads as TGCAGCGTCGACAGGGGTCAAGAGACCCAGTACTTC. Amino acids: CSVDRGQETQYF.

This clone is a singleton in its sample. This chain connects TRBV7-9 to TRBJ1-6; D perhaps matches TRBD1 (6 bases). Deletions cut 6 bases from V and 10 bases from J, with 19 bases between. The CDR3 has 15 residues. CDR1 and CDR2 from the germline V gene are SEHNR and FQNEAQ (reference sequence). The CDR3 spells CASSFETGGESPLHF. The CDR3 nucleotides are TGTGCCAGCAGTTTCGAGACAGGAGGCGAATCACCCCTCCACTTT.

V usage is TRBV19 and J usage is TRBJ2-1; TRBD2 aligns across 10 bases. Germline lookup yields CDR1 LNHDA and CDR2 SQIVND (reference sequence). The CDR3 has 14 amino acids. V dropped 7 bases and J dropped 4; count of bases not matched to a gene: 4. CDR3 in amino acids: CASKVLAGYNEQFF. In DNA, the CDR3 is TGTGCCAGTAAGGTACTAGCGGGGTACAATGAGCAGTTCTTC.

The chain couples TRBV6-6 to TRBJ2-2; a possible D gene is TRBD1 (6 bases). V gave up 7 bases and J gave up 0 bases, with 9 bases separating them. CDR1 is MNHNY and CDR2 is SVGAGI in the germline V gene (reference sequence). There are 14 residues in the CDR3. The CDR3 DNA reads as TGTGCCAGCAAGCCAGGGGCGAACACCGGGGAGCTGTTTTTT. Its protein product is CASKPGANTGELFF.

The CDR3 nucleotides are TGCGCCAGCAGCCAAGATGCGGGGGGCTCCCGGGAGACCCAGTACTTC. Residues: CASSQDAGGSRETQYF. V and J are TRBV4-3 and TRBJ2-5; 8 nucleotides align to TRBD2. The CDR3 is 16 residues long. Germline CDR1 reads LGHNA; CDR2 reads YSLEER. With V trimmed by 0 bases and J by 5 bases, 8 bases remained unmatched.